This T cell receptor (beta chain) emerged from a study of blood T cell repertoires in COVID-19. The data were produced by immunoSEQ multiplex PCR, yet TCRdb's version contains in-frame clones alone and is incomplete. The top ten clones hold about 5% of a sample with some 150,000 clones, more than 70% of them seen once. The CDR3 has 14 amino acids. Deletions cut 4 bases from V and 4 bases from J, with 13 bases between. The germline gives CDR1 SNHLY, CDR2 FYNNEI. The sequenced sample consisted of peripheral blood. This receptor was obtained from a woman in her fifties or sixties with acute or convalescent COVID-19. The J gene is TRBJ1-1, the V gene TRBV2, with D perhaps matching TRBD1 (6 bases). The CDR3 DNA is TGTGCCAGCAGTGTACAGGGAAGCGGCACTGAAGCTTTCTTT. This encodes CASSVQGSGTEAFF.